Listed here is a single T cell receptor (beta chain). No antigen is known for it. This CDR3 is built from 15 residues. J was trimmed by 2 bases and V by 6 bases; bases with no gene match: 4. Germline V gene lookup returns CDR1 MNHEY and CDR2 SVGAGI. This entry comes from a study of T-cell memory formation after mild COVID-19. Turning to the study itself: The two donors had largely donor-specific TCR clusters.

TCRdb processed the 5' RACE reads anew with MiXCR; each CDR3 protein has one entry. This sample carries hundreds of thousands of distinct CDR3 sequences, around 20% of them seen once, and the ten largest clones take approximately 8.1%. Study-level results: Largely, contracting CD4+ clones fell within CM and EM, and contracting CD8+ clones within EMRA. While clones contracting from day 15 to 85 were balanced between CD4 and CD8, later expanders leaned CD4+.

The receptor was isolated from an adult woman who had mild COVID-19 (a few samples of this study predate the infection). Cell type and time point are not known. V usage is TRBV6-5 and J usage is TRBJ2-1; TRBD1 matches 10 bases. Sequenced sample: PBMCs or a T cell subset sorted from them (not recorded which). The CDR3 sequence: CASRRGQGTYNEQFF. CDR3 sequence (DNA): TGTGCCAGCAGAAGGGGACAGGGGACCTACAATGAGCAGTTCTTC.